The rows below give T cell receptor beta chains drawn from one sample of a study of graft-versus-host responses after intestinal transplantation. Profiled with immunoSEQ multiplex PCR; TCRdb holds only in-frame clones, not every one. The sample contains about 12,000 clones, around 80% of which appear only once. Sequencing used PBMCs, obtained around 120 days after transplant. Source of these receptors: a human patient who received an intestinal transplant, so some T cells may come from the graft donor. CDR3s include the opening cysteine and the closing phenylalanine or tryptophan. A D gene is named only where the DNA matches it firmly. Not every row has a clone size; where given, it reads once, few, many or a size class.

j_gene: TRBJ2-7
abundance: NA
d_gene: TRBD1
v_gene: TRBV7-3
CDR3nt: TGTGCCAGCAGCTTGGGGACAGGCTACGAGCAGTACTTC
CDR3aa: CASSLGTGYEQYF

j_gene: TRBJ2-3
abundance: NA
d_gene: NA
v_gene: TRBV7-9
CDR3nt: TGTGCCAGCAGTGGGGGGATTTACGGCTTAAGCACAGATACGCAGTATTTT
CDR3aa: CASSGGIYGLSTDTQYF

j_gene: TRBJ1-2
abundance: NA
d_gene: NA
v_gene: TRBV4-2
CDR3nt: TGTGCCAGCAGCCGGGACACCGCTAACTATGGCTACACCTTC
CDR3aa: CASSRDTANYGYTF

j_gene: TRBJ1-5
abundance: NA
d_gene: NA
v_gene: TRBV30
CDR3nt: TGTGCCTGGAGTACCGGACAGACCAATCAGCCCCAGCATTTT
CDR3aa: CAWSTGQTNQPQHF

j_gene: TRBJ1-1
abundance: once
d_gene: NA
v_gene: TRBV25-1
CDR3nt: TGTGCCAGCATCACAGGGAACACCGAAGCTTTCTTT
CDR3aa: CASITGNTEAFF

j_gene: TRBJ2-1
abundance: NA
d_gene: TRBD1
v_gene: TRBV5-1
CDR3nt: TGCGCCAGTAGCTTGGAACGGGACAGGGCTTACAATGAGCAGTTCTTC
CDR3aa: CASSLERDRAYNEQFF

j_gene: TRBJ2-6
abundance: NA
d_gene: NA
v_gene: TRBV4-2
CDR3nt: TGTGCCAGCAGCCAGGACAACTCTGGGGCCAACGTCCTGACTTTC
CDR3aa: CASSQDNSGANVLTF

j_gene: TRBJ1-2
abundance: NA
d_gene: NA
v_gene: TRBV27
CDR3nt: TGTGCCAGCAGTGTATCCGGGCCCGTCTCTGGAGGCTACACCTTC
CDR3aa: CASSVSGPVSGGYTF

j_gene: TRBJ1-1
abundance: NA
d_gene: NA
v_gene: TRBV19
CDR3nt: TGTGCCAGTAGTATAGATCTGGAAAGGACTGAAGCTTTCTTT
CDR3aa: CASSIDLERTEAFF

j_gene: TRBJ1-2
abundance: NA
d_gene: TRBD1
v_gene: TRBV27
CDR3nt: TGTGCCAGCAGTTTATCGGCGACAGGGGCCTTCAAGGTGGGCTACACCTTC
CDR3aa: CASSLSATGAFKVGYTF

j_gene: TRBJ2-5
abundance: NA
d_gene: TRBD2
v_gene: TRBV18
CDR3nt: TGTGCCAGCTCACAGCGAGGCGGCAAGGGAGGGGAGACCCAGTACTTC
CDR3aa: CASSQRGGKGGETQYF

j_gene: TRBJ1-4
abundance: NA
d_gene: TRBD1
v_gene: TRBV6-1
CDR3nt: TGTGCCAGCGGTACTGCGGGACAGGGGGCTGAAAAACTGTTTTTT
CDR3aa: CASGTAGQGAEKLFF

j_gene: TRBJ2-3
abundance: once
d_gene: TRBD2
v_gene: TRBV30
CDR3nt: TGTGCCTGGAGCTACGGACTAGCCGCAGATACGCAGTATTTT
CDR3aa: CAWSYGLAADTQYF

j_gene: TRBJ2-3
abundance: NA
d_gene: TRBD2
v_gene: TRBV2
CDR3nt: TGTGCCAGCCATCTAGCGGGAGTCGCAGATACGCAGTATTTT
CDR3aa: CASHLAGVADTQYF

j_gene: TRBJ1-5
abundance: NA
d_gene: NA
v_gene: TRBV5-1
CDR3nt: TGCGCCAGCAGCTTGGCTGGTAATCGCAATCAGCCCCAGCATTTT
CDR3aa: CASSLAGNRNQPQHF

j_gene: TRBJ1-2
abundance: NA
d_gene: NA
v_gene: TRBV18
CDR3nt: TGTGCCAGCTCACCAAAGACAGTCTATGGCTACACCTTC
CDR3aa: CASSPKTVYGYTF

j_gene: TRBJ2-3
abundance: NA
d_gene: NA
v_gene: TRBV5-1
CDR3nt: TGCGCCAGCAGCTTGATGTGGGAGGCGTACACAGATACGCAGTATTTT
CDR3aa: CASSLMWEAYTDTQYF

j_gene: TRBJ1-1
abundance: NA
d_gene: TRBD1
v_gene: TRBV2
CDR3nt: TGTGCCAGCGGTGAACAGGGGGCCGAGGCCACTGAAGCTTTCTTT
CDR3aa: CASGEQGAEATEAFF

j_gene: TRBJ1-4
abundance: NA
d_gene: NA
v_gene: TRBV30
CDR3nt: TGTGCCTGGAGGGAACGCAGGGTTTCGGGAACTAATGAAAAACTGTTTTTT
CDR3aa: CAWRERRVSGTNEKLFF

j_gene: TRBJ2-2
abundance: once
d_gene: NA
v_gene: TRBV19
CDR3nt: TGTGCCAGTAGTAACCCCGGCCGTGGGGGGGCGTGGACCGGGGAGCTGTTTTTT
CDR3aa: CASSNPGRGGAWTGELFF

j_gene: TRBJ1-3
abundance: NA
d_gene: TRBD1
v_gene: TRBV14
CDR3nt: TGTGCCAGCAGCCAAGCGTACAGGGGGCGGCGAGGAAACACCATATATTTT
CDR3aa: CASSQAYRGRRGNTIYF

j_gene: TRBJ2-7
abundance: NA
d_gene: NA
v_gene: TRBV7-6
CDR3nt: TGTGCCAGCAGCCAAACAATTACAGGTGGCTACGAGCAGTACTTC
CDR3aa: CASSQTITGGYEQYF

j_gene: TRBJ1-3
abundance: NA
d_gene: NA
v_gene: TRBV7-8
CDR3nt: TGTGCCAGCAGCTTAGGCCTGGCGGGGGGGGGAAACACCATATATTTT
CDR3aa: CASSLGLAGGGNTIYF

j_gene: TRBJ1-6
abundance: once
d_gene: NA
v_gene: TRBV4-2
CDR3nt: TGTGCCAGCAGCCAAGGGTGGGGGAATTCACCCCTCCACTTT
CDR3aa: CASSQGWGNSPLHF

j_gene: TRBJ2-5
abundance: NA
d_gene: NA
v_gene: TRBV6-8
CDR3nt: TGTGCCAGCAGTTACATGGGGGGTGGGCGAGAGACCCAGTACTTC
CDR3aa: CASSYMGGGRETQYF

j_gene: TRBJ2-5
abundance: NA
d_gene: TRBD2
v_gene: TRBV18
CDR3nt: TGTGCCAGCTCACCAAGCGGGAGTGAGACCCAGTACTTC
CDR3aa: CASSPSGSETQYF

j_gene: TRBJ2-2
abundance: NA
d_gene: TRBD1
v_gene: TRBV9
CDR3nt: TGTGCCAGCAGCGTAGCGGACAGGGTAACCGGGGAGCTGTTTTTT
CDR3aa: CASSVADRVTGELFF

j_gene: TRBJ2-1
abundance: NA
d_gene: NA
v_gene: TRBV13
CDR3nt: TGTGCCAGCAGCTTCCAGACGGGTAAGCAGTTCTTC
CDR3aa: CASSFQTGKQFF

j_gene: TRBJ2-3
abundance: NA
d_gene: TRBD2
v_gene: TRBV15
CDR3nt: TGTGCCACCAGCAGAACCCAGCCCGGGCTAGCGGGAGCAGATACGCAGTATTTT
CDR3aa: CATSRTQPGLAGADTQYF

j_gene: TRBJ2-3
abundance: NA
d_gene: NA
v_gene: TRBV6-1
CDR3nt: TGTGCCAGCAGTGGGGACGGAGATACGCAGTATTTT
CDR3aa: CASSGDGDTQYF

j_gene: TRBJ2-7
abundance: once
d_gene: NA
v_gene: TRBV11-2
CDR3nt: TGTGCCAGCAGCTTAAGTGGTGGGTACGAGCAGTACTTC
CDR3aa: CASSLSGGYEQYF

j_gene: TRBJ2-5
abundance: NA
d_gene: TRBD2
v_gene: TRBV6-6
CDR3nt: TGTGCCAGCAGTTACTCGATCGGGGGGGAGACCCAGTACTTC
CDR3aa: CASSYSIGGETQYF

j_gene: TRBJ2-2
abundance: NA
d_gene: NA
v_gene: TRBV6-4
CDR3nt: TGTGCCAGCAGTGACCAGGACACCGGGGAGCTGTTTTTT
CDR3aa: CASSDQDTGELFF

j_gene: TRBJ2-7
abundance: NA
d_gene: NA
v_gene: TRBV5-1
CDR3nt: TGCGCCAGCAGCTTGTCAGGCAGCTCCTACGAGCAGTACTTC
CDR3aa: CASSLSGSSYEQYF

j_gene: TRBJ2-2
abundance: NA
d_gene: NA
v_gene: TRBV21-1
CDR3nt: TGTGCCAGCAGCAAAGGAAGCCCGGCGAGGGGCTCATTCCTTGGGGAGCTGTTTTTT
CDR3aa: CASSKGSPARGSFLGELFF

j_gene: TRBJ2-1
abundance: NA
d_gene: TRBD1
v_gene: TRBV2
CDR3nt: TGTGCCAGCACGGACCGGGACAGGGGGCTTTATGAGCAGTTCTTC
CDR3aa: CASTDRDRGLYEQFF

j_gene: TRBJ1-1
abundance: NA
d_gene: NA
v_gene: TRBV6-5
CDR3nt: TGTGCCAGCAGTTACGGGGAGAACACTGAAGCTTTCTTT
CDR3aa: CASSYGENTEAFF

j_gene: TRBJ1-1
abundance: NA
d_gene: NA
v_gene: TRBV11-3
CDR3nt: TGTGCCAGCAGCGGGGCGGTCTCCACTGAAGCTTTCTTT
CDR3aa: CASSGAVSTEAFF

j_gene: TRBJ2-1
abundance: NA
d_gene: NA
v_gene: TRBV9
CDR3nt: TGTGCCAGCAGCGTAGACGGGCTAGGTGCCAATGAGCAGTTCTTC
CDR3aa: CASSVDGLGANEQFF

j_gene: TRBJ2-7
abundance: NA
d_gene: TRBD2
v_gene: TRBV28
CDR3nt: TGTGCCAGCAGTGTTCTAGCGGAGCGAGGCGAGCAGTACTTC
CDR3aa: CASSVLAERGEQYF

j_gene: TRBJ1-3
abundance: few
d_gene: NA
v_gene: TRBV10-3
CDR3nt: TGTGCCATCAGTGAGTCGCCGGGGGCCACCTCTGGAAACACCATATATTTT
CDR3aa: CAISESPGATSGNTIYF

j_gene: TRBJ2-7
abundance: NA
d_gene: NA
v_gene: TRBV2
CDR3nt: TGTGCCAGCAGTGTGGTATCCTTACAGTACTTC
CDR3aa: CASSVVSLQYF

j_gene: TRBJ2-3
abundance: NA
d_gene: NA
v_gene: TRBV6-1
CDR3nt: TGTGCCAGCAGTTGGGGGGTTAGCACAGATACGCAGTATTTT
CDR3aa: CASSWGVSTDTQYF

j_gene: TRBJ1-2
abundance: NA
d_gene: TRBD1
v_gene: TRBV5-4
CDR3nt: TGTGCCAGCAGTGTGGACAGGGCCTATGGCTACACCTTC
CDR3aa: CASSVDRAYGYTF

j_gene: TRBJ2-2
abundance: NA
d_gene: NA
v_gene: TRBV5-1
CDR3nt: TGCGCCAGCAAGGTCGCCGGGGAGCTGTTTTTT
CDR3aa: CASKVAGELFF

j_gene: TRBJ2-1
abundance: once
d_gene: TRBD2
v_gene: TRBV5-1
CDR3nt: TGCGCCAGCAGCACCTCATCTAGCGGGAATATCTACAATGAGCAGTTCTTC
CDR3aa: CASSTSSSGNIYNEQFF

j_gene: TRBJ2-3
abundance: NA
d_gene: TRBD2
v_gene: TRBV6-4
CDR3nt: TGTGCCAGCAGTGACGAAGCGGGAACGGCAGATACGCAGTATTTT
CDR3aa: CASSDEAGTADTQYF

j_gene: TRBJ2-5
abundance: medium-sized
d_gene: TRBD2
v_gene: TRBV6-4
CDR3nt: TGTGCCAGCAGCCGACTAGCGGGGGCCCAAGAGACCCAGTACTTC
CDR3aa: CASSRLAGAQETQYF

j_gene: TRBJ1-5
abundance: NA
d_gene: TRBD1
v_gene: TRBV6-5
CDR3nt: TGTGCCAGCAGACCTTGGACAGGGGCTAATCAGCCCCAGCATTTT
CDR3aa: CASRPWTGANQPQHF

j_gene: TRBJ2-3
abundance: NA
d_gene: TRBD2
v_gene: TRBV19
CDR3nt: TGTGCCAGTAGACCGACTAGCGGAAGCACAGATACGCAGTATTTT
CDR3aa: CASRPTSGSTDTQYF

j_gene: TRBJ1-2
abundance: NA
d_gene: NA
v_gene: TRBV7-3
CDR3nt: TGTGCCAGCAGCTTAATTTTATATGAGGGACCCTATGGCTACACCTTC
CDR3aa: CASSLILYEGPYGYTF

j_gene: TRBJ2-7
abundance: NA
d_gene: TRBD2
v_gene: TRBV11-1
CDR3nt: TGTGCCAGCAGCTTACGGACTAGCGGGCCGAGGGAGCAGTACTTC
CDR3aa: CASSLRTSGPREQYF

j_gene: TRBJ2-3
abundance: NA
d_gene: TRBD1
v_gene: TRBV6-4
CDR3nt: TGTGCCAGCAGTGAGACAGGGACAGATACGCAGTATTTT
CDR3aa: CASSETGTDTQYF

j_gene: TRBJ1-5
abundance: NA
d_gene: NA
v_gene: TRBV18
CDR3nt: TGTGCCAGCTCACCTTTACAGGGACAGCCCCAGCATTTT
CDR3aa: CASSPLQGQPQHF

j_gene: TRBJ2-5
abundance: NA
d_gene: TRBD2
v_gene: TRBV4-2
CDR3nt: TGTGCCAGCAGCCAAGATAGCGGGGGGGCCGAGACCCAGTACTTC
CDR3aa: CASSQDSGGAETQYF

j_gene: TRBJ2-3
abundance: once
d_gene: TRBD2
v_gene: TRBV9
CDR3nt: TGTGCCAGCAGCCCCCAGATAGCGGGGAGCACAGATACGCAGTATTTT
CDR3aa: CASSPQIAGSTDTQYF

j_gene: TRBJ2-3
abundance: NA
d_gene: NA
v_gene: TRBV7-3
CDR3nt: TGTGCCAGCAGCGCCGGGACACCTTACACAGATACGCAGTATTTT
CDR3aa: CASSAGTPYTDTQYF

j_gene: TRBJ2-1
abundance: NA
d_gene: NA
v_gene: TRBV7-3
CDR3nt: TGTGCCAGCAGCTTGGAGAGTGGGCAGGCGACTTTGAATGAGCAGTTCTTC
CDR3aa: CASSLESGQATLNEQFF

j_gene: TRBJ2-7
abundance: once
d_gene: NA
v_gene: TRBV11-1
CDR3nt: TGTGCCAGCAGCCCCCCCCTCGGGGATACCTACGAGCAGTACTTC
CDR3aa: CASSPPLGDTYEQYF